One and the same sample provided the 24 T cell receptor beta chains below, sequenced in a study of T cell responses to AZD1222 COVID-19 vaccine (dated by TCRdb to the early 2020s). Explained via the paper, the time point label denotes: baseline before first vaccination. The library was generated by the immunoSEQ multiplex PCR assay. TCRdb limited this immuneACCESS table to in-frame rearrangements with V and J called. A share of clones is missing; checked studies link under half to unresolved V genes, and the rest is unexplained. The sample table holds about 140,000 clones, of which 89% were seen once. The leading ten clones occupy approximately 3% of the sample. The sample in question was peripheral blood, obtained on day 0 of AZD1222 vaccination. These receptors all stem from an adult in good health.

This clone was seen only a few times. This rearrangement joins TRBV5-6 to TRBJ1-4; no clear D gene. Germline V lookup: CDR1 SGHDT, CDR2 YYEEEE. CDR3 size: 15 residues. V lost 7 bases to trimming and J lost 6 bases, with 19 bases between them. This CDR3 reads CASCSFGRRDEKLFF. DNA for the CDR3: TGTGCCAGCTGTTCTTTTGGCAGGCGAGATGAAAAACTGTTTTTT.

The CDR3 nucleotides read TGTGCCACCTTCGGACTAGCGGGAGCCGAGCAGTACTTC. Its translation is CATFGLAGAEQYF. This chain connects TRBV2 to TRBJ2-7; 13 bases match TRBD2. The length of the CDR3 is 13 residues. The V gene end was trimmed by 10 bases and the J gene end by 6 bases; junction bases not matched to a gene: 6. Germline V lookup: CDR1 SNHLY, CDR2 FYNNEI.

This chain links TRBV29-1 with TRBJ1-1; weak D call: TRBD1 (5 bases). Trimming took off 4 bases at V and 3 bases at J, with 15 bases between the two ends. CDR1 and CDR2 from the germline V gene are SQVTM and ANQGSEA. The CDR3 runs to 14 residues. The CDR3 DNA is TGCAGCGTTGTGGGGCGATTAGGGGACACTGAAGCTTTCTTT. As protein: CSVVGRLGDTEAFF.

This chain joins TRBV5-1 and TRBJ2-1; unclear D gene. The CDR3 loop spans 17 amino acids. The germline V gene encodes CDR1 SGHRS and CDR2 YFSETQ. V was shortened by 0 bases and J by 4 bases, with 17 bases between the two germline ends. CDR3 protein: CASSLASASWSYNEQFF. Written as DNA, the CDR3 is TGCGCCAGCAGCTTGGCCTCCGCGTCCTGGAGTTACAATGAGCAGTTCTTC.

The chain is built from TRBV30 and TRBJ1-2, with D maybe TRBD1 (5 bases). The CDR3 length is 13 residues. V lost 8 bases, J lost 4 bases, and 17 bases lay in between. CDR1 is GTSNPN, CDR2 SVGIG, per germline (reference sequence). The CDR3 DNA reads TGTGCCGGCAACCGTGGGACGGGCTATGGCTACACCTTC. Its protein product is CAGNRGTGYGYTF.

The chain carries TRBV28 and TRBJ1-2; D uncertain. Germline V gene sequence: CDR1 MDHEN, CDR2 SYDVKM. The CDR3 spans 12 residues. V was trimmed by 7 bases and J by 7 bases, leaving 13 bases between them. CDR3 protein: CASMRLPRGYTF. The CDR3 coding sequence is TGTGCCAGCATGCGACTTCCTCGTGGCTACACCTTC.

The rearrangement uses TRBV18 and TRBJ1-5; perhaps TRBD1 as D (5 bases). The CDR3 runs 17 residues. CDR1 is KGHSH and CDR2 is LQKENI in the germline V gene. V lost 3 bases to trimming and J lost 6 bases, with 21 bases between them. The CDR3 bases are TGTGCCAGCTCACCCGACCTCGGGGCAGGGTATGTTCAGCCCCAGCATTTT. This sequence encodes CASSPDLGAGYVQPQHF.

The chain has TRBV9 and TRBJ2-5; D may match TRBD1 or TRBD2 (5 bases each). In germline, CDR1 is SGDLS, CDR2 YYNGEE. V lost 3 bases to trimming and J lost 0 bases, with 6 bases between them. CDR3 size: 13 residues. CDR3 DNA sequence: TGTGCCAGCAGCGGGGGGTACCAAGAGACCCAGTACTTC. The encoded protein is CASSGGYQETQYF. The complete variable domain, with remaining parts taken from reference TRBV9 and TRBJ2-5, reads DSGVTQTPKHLITATGQRVTLRCSPRSGDLSVYWYQQSLDQGLQFLIQYYNGEERAKGNILERFSAQQFPDLHSELNLSSLELGDSALYFCASSGGYQETQYFGPGTRLLVL.

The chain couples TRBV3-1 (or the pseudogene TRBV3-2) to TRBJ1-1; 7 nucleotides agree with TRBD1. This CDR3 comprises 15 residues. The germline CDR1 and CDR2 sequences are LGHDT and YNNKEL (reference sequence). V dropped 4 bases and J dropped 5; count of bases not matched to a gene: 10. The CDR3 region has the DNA TGTGCCAGCAGCCCTCAGGGGGGGGGTAGGACTGAAGCTTTCTTT. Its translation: CASSPQGGGRTEAFF.

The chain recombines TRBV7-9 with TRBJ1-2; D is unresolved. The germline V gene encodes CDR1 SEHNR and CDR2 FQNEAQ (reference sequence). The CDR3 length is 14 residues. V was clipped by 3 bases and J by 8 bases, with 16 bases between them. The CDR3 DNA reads TGTGCCAGCAGCTTTCTCACAGCTGCTAGGGGCTACACCTTC. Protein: CASSFLTAARGYTF.

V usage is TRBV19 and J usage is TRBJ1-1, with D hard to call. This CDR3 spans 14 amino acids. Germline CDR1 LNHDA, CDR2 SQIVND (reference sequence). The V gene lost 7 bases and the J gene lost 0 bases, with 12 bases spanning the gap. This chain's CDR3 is CASTRLWVNTEAFF. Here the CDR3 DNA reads TGTGCCAGTACCAGGTTGTGGGTGAACACTGAAGCTTTCTTT.

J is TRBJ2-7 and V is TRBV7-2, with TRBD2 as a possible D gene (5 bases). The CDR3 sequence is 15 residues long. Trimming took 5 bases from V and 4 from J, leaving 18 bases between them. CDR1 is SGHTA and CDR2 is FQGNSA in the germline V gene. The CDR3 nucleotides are TGTGCCAGCAGCACCGACTATTTCGAGGATTACGAGCAGTACTTC. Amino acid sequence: CASSTDYFEDYEQYF.

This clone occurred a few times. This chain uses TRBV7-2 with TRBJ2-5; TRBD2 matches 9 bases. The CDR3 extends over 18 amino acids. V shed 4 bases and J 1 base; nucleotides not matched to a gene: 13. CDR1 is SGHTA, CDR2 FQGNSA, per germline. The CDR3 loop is CASSSQPWRLAVQETQYF. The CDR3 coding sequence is TGTGCCAGCAGCTCCCAACCGTGGCGACTAGCGGTCCAAGAGACCCAGTACTTC.

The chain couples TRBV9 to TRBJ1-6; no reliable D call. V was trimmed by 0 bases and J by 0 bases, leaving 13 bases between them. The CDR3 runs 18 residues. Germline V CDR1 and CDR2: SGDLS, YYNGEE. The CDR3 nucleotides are TGTGCCAGCAGCGTAGTTGGTAGGACGATCTCCTATAATTCACCCCTCCACTTT. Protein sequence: CASSVVGRTISYNSPLHF.

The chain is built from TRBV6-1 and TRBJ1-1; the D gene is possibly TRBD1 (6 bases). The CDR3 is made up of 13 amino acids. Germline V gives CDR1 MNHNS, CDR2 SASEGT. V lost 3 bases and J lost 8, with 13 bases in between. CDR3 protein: CASSDSGTSEAFF. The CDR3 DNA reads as TGTGCCAGCAGTGATTCCGGGACAAGCGAAGCTTTCTTT.

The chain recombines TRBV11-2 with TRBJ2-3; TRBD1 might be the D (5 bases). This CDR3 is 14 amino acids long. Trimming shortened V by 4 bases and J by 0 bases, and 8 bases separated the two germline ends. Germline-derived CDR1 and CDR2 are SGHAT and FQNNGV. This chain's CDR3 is CASSSGHSTDTQYF. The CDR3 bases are TGTGCCAGCAGCTCCGGACACAGCACAGATACGCAGTATTTT.

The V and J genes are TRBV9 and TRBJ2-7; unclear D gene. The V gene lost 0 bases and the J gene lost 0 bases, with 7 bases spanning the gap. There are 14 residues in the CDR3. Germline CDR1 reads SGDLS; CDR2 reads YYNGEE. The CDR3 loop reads CASSVGTNSYEQYF. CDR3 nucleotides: TGTGCCAGCAGCGTAGGGACCAACTCCTACGAGCAGTACTTC.

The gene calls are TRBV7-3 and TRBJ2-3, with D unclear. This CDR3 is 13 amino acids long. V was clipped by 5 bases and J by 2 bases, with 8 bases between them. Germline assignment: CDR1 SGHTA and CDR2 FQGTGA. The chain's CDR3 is CASSRQYTDTQYF. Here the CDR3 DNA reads TGTGCCAGCAGCCGTCAATACACAGATACGCAGTATTTT. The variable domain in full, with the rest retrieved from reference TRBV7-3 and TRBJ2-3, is GAGVSQTPSNKVTEKGKYVELRCDPISGHTALYWYRQSLGQGPEFLIYFQGTGAADDSGLPNDRFFAVRPEGSVSTLKIQRTERGDSAVYLCASSRQYTDTQYFGPGTRLTVL.

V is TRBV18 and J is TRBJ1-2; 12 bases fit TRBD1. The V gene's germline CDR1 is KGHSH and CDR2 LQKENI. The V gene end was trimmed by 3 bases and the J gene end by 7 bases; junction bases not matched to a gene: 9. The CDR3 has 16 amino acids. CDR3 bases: TGTGCCAGCTCACCTTCCGGGACAGGGGGCACGGGTGGCTACACCTTC. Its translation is CASSPSGTGGTGGYTF.

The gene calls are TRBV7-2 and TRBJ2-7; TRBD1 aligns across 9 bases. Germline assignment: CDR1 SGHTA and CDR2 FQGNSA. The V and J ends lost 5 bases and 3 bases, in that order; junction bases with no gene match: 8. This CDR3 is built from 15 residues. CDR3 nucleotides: TGTGCCAGCAGCACCTACAGGGGGCCTAACTACGAGCAGTACTTC. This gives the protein CASSTYRGPNYEQYF.

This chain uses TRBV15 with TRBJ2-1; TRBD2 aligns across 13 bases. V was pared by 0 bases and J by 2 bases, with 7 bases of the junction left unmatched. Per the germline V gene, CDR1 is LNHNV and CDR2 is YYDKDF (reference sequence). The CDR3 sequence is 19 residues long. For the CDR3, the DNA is TGTGCCACCAGCAGAGATCGACGGACTAGCGGGAGCCCCTACAATGAGCAGTTCTTC. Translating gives CATSRDRRTSGSPYNEQFF.

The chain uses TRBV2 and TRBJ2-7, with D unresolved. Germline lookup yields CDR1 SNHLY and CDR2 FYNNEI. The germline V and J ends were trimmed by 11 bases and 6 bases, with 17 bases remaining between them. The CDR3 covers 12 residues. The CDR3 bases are TGTGCCGCCCGGCGTGGGATCCCCGAGCAGTACTTC. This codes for CAARRGIPEQYF.

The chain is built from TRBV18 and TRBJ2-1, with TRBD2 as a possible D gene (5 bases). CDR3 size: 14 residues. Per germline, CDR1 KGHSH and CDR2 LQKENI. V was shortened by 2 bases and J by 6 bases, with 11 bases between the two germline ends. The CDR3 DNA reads TGTGCCAGCTCACCAGGAGGACTCTTCAATGAGCAGTTCTTC. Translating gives CASSPGGLFNEQFF.

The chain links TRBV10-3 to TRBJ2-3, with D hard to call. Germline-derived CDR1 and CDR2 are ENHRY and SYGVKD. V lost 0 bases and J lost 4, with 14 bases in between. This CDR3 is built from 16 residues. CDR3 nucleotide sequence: TGTGCCATCAGTGAGTCGGCCCGAAAGGGCGCAGATACGCAGTATTTT. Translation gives CAISESARKGADTQYF.